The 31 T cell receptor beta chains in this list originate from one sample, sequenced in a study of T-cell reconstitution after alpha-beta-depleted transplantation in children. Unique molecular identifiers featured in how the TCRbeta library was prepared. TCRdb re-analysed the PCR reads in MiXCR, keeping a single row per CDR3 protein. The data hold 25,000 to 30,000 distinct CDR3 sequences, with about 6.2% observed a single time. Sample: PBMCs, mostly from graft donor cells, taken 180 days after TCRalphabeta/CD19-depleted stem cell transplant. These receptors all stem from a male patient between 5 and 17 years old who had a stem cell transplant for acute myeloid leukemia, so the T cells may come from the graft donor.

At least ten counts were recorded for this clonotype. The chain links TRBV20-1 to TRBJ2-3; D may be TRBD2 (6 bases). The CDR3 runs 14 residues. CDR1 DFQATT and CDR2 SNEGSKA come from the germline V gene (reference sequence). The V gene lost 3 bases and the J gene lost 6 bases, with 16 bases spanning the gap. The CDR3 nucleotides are TGCAGTGCTAGTCCGGGGGTAGCCGGCGATACGCAGTATTTT. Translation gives CSASPGVAGDTQYF.

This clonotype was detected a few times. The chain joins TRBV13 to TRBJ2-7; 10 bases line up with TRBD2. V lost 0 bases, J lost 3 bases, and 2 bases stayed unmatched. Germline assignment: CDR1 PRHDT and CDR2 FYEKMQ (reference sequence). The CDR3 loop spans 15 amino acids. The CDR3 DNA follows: TGTGCCAGCAGCTTAGGACTAGCGGGATTCTACGAGCAGTACTTC. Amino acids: CASSLGLAGFYEQYF.

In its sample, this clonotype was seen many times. The CDR3 loop is CSAGGVYGNFGNEQFF. The CDR3 coding sequence is TGCAGTGCGGGTGGGGTGTACGGGAACTTCGGGAATGAGCAGTTCTTC. V is TRBV20-1 and J is TRBJ2-1; perhaps TRBD2 as D (5 bases). V was clipped by 6 bases and J by 7 bases, with 25 bases between them. CDR3 length: 16 residues. Germline CDR1 and CDR2: DFQATT and SNEGSKA (reference sequence).

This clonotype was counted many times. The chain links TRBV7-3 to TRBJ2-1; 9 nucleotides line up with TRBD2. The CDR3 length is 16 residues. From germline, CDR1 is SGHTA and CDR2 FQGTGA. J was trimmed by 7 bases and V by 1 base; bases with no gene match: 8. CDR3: CASSLRLAGSQNEQFF. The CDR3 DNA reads TGTGCCAGCAGCTTAAGGCTAGCGGGATCCCAAAATGAGCAGTTCTTC.

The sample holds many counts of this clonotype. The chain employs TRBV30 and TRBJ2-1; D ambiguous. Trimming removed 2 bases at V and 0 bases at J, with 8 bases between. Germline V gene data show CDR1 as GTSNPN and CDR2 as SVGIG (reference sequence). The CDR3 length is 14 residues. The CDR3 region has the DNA TGTGCCTGGAGTTACTGGAGCTCCTACAATGAGCAGTTCTTC. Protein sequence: CAWSYWSSYNEQFF.

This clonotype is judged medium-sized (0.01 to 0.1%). This CDR3 is CASRLEPSTGELFF. CDR3 nucleotides: TGCGCCAGCAGACTTGAGCCGAGCACCGGGGAGCTGTTTTTT. The chain carries TRBV5-1 and TRBJ2-2; D not certain. The germline gives CDR1 SGHRS, CDR2 YFSETQ. V lost 5 bases, J lost 4 bases, and 12 bases lay in between. The CDR3 consists of 14 residues. Combining the CDR3 with reference TRBV5-1 and TRBJ2-2 gives the whole variable domain KAGVTQTPRYLIKTRGQQVTLSCSPISGHRSVSWYQQTPGQGLQFLFEYFSETQRNKGNFPGRFSGRQFSNSRSEMNVSTLELGDSALYLCASRLEPSTGELFFGEGSRLTVL.

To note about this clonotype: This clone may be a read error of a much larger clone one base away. Here the CDR3 reads CASSRGQAYGCTF. DNA of the CDR3: TGTGCCAGCAGCCGCGGACAGGCCTATGGCTGCACCTTC. V gene TRBV28 combines with J gene TRBJ1-2, with 7 nucleotides matching TRBD1. This CDR3 has 13 amino acids. Germline CDR1 reads MDHEN; CDR2 reads SYDVKM.

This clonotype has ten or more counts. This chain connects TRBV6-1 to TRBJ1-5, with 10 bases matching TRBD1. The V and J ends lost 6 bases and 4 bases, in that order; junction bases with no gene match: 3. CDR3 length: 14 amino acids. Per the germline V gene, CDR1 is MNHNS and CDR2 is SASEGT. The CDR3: CASRGQGLNQPQHF. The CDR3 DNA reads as TGTGCCAGCAGGGGACAGGGGCTGAATCAGCCCCAGCATTTT.

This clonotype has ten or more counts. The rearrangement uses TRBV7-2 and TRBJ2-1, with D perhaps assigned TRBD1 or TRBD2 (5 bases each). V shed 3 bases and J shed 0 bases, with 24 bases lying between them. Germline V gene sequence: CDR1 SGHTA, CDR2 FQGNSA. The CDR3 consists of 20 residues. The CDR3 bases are TGTGCCAGCAGCTTCACCGGGACGGAGATCGGCTACGTCTCCTACAATGAGCAGTTCTTC. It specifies CASSFTGTEIGYVSYNEQFF.

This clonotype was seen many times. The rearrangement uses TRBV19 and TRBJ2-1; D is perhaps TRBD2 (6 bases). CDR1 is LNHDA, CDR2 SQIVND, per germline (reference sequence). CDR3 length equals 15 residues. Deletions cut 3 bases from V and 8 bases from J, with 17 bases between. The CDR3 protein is CASSMGRDSTHEQFF. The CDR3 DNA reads TGTGCCAGTAGTATGGGGCGGGACTCTACCCATGAGCAGTTCTTC.

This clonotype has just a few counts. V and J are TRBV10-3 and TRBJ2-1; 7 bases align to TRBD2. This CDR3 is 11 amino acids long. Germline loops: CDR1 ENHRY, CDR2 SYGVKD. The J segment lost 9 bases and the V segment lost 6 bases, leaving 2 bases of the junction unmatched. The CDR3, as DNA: TGTGCCATCAGGGGGGAGGGTGAGCAGTTCTTC. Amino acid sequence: CAIRGEGEQFF.

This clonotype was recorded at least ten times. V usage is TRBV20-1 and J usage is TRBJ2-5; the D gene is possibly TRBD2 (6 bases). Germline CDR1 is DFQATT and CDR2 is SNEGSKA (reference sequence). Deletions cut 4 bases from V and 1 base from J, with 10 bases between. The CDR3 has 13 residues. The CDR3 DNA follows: TGCAGTGCTAAGTTCGGGGGCCAAGAGACCCAGTACTTC. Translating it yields CSAKFGGQETQYF.

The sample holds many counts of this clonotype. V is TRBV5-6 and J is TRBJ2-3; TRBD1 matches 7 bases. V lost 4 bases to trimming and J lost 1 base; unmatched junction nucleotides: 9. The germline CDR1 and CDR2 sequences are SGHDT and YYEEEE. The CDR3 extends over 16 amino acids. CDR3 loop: CASSPGTVMRTDTQYF. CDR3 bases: TGTGCCAGCAGCCCCGGGACAGTCATGCGCACAGATACGCAGTATTTT.

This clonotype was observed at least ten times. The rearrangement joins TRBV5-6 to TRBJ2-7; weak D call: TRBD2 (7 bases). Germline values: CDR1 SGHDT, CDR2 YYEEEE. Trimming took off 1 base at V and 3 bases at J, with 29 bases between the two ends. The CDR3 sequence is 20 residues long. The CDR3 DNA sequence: TGTGCCAGCAGCTTGTTGGGGGGGGGCGGGCCGCTATCAAGGAGCTACGAGCAGTACTTC. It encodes CASSLLGGGGPLSRSYEQYF.

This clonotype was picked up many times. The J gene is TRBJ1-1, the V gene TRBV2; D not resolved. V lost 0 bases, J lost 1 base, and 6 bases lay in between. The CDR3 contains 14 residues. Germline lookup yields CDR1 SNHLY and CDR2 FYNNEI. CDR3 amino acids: CASSEAGGNTEAFF. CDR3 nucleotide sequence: TGTGCCAGCAGTGAAGCGGGAGGGAACACTGAAGCTTTCTTT.

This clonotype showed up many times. DNA for the CDR3: TGTGCCAGCAGCTTAGCGGGCTCAGTAATAGGAGATACGCAGTATTTT. This codes for CASSLAGSVIGDTQYF. The chain combines TRBV7-6 with TRBJ2-3; D gene uncertain. CDR1 is SGHVS and CDR2 is FNYEAQ in the germline V gene. There are 16 residues in the CDR3. The V end lost 0 bases, the J end lost 5 bases, and 15 bases lay between the germline ends.

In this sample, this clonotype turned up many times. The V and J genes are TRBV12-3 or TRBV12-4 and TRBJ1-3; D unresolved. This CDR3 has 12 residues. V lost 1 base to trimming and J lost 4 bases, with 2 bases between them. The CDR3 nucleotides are TGTGCCAGCAGTTTAGGAGGAAACACCATATATTTT. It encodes CASSLGGNTIYF.

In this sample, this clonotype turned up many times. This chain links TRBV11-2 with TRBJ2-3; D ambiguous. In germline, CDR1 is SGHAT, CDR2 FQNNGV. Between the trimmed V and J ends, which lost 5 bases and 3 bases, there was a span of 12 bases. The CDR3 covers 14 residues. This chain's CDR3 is CASSVDFLTDTQYF. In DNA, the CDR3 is TGTGCCAGCAGCGTCGACTTCCTTACAGATACGCAGTATTTT.

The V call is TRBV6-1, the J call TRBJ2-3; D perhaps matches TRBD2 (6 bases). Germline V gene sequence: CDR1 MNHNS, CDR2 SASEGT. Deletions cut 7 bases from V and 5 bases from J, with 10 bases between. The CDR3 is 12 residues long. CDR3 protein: CASNNGRDTQYF. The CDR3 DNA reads TGTGCCAGCAACAACGGGAGAGATACGCAGTATTTT.

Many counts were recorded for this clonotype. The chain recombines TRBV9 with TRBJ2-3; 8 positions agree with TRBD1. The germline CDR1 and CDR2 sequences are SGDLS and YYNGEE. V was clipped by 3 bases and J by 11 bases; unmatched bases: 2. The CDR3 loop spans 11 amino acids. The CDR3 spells CASSGGTGQYF. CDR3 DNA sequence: TGTGCCAGCAGCGGCGGGACAGGGCAGTATTTT.

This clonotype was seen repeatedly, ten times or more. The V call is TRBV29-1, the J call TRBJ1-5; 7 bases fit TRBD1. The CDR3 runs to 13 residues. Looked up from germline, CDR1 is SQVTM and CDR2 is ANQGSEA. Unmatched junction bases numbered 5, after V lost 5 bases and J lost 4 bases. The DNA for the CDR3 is TGCAGCGTTCGGACAGGCGATAATCAGCCCCAGCATTTT. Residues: CSVRTGDNQPQHF.

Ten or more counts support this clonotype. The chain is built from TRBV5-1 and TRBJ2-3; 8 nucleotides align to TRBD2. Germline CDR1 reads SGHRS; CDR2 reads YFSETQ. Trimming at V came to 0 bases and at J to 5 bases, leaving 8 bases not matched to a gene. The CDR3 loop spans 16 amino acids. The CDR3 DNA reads TGCGCCAGCAGCTTGGAGATAGCGGGAAGAGGAGATACGCAGTATTTT. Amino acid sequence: CASSLEIAGRGDTQYF. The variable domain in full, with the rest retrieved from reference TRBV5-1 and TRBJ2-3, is KAGVTQTPRYLIKTRGQQVTLSCSPISGHRSVSWYQQTPGQGLQFLFEYFSETQRNKGNFPGRFSGRQFSNSRSEMNVSTLELGDSALYLCASSLEIAGRGDTQYFGPGTRLTVL.

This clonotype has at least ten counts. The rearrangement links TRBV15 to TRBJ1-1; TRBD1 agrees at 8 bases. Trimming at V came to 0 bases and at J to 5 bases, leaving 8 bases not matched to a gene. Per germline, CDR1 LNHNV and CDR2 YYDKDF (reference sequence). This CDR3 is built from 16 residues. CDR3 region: CATSRDPQGAGTEAFF. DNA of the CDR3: TGTGCCACCAGCAGAGATCCTCAGGGGGCCGGGACTGAAGCTTTCTTT.

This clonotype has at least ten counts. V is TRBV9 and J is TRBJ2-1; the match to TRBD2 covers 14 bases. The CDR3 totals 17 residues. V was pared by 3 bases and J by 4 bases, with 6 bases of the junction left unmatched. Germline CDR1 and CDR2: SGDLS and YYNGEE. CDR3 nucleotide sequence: TGTGCCAGCAGCGCCGGGACTAGCGGGAGTGGGTACAATGAGCAGTTCTTC. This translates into CASSAGTSGSGYNEQFF.

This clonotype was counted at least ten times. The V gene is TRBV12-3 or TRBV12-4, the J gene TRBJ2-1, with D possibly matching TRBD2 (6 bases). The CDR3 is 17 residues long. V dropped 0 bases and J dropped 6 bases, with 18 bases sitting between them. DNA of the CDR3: TGTGCCAGCAGTTTAGCGGGAGGAGGGGCCTTCGGCAATGAGCAGTTCTTC. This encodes CASSLAGGGAFGNEQFF.

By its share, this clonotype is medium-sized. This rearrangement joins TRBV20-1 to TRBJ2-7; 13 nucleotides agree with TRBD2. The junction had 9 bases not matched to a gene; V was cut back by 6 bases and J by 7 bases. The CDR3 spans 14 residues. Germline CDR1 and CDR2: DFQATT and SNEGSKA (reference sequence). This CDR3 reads CSADGLAGVGEQYF. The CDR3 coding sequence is TGCAGTGCCGACGGACTAGCGGGAGTGGGGGAGCAGTACTTC.

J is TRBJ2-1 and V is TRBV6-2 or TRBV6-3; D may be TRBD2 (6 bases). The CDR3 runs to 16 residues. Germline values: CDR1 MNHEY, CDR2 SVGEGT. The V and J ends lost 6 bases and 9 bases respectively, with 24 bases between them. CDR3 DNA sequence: TGTGCCAGCAGCCCTTTACGCCAGACTAGTTGTACTGAGCAGTTCTTC. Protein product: CASSPLRQTSCTEQFF.

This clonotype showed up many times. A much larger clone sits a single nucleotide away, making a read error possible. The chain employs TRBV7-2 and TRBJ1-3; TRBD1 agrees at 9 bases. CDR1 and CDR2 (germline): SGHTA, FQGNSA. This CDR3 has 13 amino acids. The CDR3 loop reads CAIRTGAGNTTYF. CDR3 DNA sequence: TGTGCCATCCGGACAGGGGCTGGAAACACCACATATTTT.

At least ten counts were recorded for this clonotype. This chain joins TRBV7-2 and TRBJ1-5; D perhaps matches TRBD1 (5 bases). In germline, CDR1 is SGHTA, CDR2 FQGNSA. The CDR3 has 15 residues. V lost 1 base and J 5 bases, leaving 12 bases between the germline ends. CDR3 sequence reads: CASSLEGRAHQPQHF. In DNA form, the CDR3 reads TGTGCCAGCAGCTTAGAGGGCAGGGCTCATCAGCCCCAGCATTTT.

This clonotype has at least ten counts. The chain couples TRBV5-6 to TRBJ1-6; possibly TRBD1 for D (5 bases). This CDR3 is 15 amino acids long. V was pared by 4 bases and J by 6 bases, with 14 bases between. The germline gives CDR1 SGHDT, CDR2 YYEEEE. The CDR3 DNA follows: TGTGCCAGCAGCGTCCCGGGACCGGTTAATTCACCCCTCCACTTT. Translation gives CASSVPGPVNSPLHF.

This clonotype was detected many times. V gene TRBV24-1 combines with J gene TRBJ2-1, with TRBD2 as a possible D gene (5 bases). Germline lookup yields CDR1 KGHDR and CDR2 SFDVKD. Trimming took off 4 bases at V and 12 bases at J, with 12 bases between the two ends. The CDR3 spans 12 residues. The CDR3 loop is CATSERTGRQFF. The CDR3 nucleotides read TGTGCCACCAGTGAGCGGACGGGAAGGCAGTTCTTC.